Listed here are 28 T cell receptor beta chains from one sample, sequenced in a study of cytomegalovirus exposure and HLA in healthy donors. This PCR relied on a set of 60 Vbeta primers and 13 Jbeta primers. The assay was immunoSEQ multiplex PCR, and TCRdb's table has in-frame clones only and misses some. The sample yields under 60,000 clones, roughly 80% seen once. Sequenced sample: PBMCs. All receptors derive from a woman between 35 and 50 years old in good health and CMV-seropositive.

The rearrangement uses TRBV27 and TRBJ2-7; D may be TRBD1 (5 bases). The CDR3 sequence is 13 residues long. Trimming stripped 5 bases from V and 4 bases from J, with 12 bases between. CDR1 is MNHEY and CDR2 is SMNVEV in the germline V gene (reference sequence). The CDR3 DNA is TGTGCCAGCAGTGAAGGGGATACTTACGAGCAGTACTTC. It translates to CASSEGDTYEQYF.

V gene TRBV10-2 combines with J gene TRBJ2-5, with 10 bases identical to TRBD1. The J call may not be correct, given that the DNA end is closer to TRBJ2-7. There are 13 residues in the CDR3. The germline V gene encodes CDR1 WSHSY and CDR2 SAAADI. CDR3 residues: CASRGQGYYEQYF. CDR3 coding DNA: TGCGCCAGCCGGGGACAGGGGTATTACGAGCAGTACTTC.

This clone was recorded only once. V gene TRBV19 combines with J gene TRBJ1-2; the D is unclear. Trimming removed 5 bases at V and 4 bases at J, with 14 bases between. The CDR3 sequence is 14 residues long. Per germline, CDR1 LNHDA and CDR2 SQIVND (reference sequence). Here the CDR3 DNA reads TGTGCCAGTAGTGGATATAACAGTTTCTATGGCTACACCTTC. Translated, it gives CASSGYNSFYGYTF. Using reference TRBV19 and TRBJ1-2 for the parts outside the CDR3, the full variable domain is DGGITQSPKYLFRKEGQNVTLSCEQNLNHDAMYWYRQDPGQGLRLIYYSQIVNDFQKGDIAEGYSVSREKKESFPLTVTSAQKNPTAFYLCASSGYNSFYGYTFGSGTRLTVV.

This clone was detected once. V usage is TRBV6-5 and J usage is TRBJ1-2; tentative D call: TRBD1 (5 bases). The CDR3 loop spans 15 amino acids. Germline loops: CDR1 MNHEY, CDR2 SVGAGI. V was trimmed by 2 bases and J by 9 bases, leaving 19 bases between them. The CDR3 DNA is TGTGCCAGCAGTTACCACAGGAACTCCCAGTCGAGCTACACCTTC. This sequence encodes CASSYHRNSQSSYTF.

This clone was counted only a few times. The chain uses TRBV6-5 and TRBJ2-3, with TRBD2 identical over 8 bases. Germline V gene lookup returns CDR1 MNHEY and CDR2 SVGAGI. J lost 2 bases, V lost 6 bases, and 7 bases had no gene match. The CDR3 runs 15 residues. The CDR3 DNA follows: TGTGCCAGCAGAGGTCTAGCGGGCACCACAGATACGCAGTATTTT. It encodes CASRGLAGTTDTQYF.

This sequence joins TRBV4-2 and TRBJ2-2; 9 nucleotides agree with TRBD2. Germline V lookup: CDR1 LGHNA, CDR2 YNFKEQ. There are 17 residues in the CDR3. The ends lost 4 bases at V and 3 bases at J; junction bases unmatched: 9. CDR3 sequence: CASSPVAASGDTGELFF. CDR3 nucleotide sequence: TGTGCCAGCAGCCCTGTAGCGGCTAGCGGGGACACCGGGGAGCTGTTTTTT.

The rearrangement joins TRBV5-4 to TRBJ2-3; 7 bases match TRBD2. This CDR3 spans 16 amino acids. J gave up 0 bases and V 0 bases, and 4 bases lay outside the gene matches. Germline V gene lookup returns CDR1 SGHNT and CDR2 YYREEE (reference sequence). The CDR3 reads CASSLAGGASTDTQYF. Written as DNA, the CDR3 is TGTGCCAGCAGCTTGGCGGGGGGTGCTAGCACAGATACGCAGTATTTT.

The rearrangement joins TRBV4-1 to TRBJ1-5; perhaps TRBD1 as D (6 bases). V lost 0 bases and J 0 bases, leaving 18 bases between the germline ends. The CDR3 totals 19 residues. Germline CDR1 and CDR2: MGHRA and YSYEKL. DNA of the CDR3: TGCGCCAGCAGCCAAGAATGGCCCAGGGGTCTCTATAGCAATCAGCCCCAGCATTTT. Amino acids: CASSQEWPRGLYSNQPQHF.

The CDR3 DNA follows: TGTGCCAGCAGCTTTGGGGGGGTCAAAAACATTCAGTACTTC. It specifies CASSFGGVKNIQYF. V and J are TRBV11-1 and TRBJ2-4, with 7 bases aligning to TRBD2. This CDR3 region has 14 residues. V shed 3 bases, J shed 3 bases, and the junction held 2 bases outside the gene matches. The germline V gene encodes CDR1 SGHAT and CDR2 FQDESV (reference sequence).

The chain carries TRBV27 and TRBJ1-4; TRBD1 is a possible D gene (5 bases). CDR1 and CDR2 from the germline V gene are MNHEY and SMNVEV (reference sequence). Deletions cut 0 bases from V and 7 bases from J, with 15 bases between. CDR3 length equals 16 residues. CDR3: CASSLSLFQGGEKLFF. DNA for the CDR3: TGTGCCAGCAGTTTATCGCTTTTCCAGGGAGGTGAAAAACTGTTTTTT.

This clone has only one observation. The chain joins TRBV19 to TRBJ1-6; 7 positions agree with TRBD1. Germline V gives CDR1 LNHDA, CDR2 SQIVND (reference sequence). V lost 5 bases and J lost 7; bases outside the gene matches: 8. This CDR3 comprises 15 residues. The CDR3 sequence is CASSATGIRNSPLHF. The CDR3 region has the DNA TGTGCCAGTAGTGCGACAGGGATCCGCAATTCACCCCTCCACTTT. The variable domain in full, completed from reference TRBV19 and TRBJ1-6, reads DGGITQSPKYLFRKEGQNVTLSCEQNLNHDAMYWYRQDPGQGLRLIYYSQIVNDFQKGDIAEGYSVSREKKESFPLTVTSAQKNPTAFYLCASSATGIRNSPLHFGNGTRLTVT.

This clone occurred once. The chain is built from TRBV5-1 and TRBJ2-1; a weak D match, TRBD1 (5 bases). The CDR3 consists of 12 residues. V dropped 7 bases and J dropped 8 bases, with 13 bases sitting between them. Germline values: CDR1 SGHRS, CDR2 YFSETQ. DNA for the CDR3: TGCGCCAGCGGCAGGGTTCAGGATGAGCAGTTCTTC. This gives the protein CASGRVQDEQFF.

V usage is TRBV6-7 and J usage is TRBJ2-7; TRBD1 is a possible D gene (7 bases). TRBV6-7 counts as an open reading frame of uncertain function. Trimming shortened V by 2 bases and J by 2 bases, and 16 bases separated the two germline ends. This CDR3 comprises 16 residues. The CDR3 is CASSYMQGGTTYEQYF. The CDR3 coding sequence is TGTGCCAGCAGTTACATGCAGGGGGGAACTACCTACGAGCAGTACTTC.

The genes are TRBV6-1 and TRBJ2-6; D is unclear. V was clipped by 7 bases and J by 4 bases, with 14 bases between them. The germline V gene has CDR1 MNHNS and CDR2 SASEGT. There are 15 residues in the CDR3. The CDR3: CASKAQVEGANVLTF. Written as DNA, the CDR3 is TGTGCCAGCAAGGCTCAGGTTGAGGGGGCCAACGTCCTGACTTTC.

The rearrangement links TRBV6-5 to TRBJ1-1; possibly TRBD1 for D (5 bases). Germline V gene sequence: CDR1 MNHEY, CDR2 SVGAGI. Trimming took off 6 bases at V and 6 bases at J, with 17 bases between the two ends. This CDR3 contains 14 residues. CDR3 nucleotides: TGTGCCAGCAGCCCTTCCGGTGTAGGGGCTGAAGCTTTCTTT. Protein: CASSPSGVGAEAFF.

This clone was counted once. DNA for the CDR3: TGCGCCAGCGGAGCAGGGTTGAACTATGGCTACACCTTC. It encodes CASGAGLNYGYTF. V and J are TRBV10-2 and TRBJ1-2, with D perhaps matching TRBD1 (5 bases). The CDR3 has 13 amino acids. V gave up 8 bases and J gave up 2 bases, with 12 bases separating them. The germline gives CDR1 WSHSY, CDR2 SAAADI.

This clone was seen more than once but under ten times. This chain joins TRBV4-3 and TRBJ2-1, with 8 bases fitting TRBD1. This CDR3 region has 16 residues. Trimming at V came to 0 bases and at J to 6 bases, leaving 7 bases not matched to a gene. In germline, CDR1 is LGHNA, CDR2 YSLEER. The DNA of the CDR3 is TGCGCCAGCAGCCAAGAGCAGGGGGCCCTCGGCAATGAGCAGTTCTTC. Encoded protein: CASSQEQGALGNEQFF.

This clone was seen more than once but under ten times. In nucleotides, the CDR3 is TGTGCCAGCAGTGAAAGGACAACCGAACATGGCTACACCTTC. Protein: CASSERTTEHGYTF. This chain joins TRBV2 and TRBJ1-2, with a weak D call TRBD1 (5 bases). Looked up from germline, CDR1 is SNHLY and CDR2 is FYNNEI. This CDR3 is built from 14 residues. V lost 2 bases and J 6 bases, leaving 13 bases between the germline ends.

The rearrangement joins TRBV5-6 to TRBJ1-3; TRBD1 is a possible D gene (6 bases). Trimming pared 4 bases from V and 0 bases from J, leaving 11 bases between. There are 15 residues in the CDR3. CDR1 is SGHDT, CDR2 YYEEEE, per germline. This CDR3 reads CASSLWTASGNTIYF. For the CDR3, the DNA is TGTGCCAGCAGCCTCTGGACAGCCTCTGGAAACACCATATATTTT.

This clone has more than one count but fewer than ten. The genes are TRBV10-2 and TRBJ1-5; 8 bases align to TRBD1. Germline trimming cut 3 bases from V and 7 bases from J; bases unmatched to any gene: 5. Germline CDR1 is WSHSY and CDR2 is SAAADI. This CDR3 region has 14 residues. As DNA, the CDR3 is TGCGCCAGCAGTGAATCAGGGGGCGACCAGCCCCAGCATTTT. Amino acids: CASSESGGDQPQHF.

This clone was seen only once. The CDR3 bases are TGTGCCAGCAGCTTGGAGGGGGTCAGGAGCACAGATACGCAGTATTTT. The encoded protein is CASSLEGVRSTDTQYF. J is TRBJ2-3 and V is TRBV5-4; TRBD1 is a possible D gene (6 bases). Looked up from germline, CDR1 is SGHNT and CDR2 is YYREEE (reference sequence). The ends were cut back, 0 bases at V and 0 bases at J, with 11 bases in the middle. This CDR3 contains 16 residues.

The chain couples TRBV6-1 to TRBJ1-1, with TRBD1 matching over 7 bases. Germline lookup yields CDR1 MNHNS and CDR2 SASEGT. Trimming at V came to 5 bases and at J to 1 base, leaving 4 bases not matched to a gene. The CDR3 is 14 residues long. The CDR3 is CASSRQGRNTEAFF. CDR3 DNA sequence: TGTGCCAGCAGTCGACAGGGCCGGAACACTGAAGCTTTCTTT.

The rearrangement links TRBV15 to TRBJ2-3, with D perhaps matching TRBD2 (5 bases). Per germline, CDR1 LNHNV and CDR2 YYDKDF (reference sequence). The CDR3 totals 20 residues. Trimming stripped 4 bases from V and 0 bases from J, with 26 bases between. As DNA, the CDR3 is TGTGCCACCAGCACCACCGTACCACGGGATCCACAAAGGAGCACAGATACGCAGTATTTT. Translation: CATSTTVPRDPQRSTDTQYF.

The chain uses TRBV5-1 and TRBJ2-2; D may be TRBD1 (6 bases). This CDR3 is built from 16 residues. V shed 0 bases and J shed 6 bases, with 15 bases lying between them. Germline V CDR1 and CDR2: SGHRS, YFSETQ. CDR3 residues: CASSLGHTGSPGELFF. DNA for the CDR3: TGCGCCAGCAGCTTGGGGCACACAGGGTCTCCCGGGGAGCTGTTTTTT. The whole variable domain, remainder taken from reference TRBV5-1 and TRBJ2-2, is KAGVTQTPRYLIKTRGQQVTLSCSPISGHRSVSWYQQTPGQGLQFLFEYFSETQRNKGNFPGRFSGRQFSNSRSEMNVSTLELGDSALYLCASSLGHTGSPGELFFGEGSRLTVL.

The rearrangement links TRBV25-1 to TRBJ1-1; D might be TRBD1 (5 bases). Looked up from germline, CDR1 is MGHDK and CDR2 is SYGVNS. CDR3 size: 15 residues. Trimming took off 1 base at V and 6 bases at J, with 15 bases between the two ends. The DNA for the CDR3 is TGTGCCAGCAGTGAATCGGGCAGGGACTCGGCTGAAGCTTTCTTT. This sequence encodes CASSESGRDSAEAFF.

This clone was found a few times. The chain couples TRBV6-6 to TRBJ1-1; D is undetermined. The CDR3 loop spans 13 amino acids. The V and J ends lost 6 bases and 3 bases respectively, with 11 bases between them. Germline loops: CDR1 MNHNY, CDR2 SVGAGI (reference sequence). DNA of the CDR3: TGTGCCAGCAGGGACTGGCTGGACACTGAAGCTTTCTTT. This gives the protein CASRDWLDTEAFF.

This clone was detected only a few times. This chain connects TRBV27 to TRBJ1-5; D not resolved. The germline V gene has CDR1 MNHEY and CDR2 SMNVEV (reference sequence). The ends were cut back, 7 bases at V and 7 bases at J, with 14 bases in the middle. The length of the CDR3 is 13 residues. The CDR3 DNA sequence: TGTGCCAGCACACCCCAACGGGGACAGCCCCAGCATTTT. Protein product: CASTPQRGQPQHF.

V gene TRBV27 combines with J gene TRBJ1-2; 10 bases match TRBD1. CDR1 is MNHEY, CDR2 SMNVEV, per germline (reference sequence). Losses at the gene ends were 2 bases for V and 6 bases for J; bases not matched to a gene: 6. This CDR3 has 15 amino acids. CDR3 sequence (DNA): TGTGCCAGCAGTTTAGGGACAGGGGAATCTCATGGCTACACCTTC. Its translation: CASSLGTGESHGYTF.